The 15 T cell receptor beta chains reported below all come from one sample, sequenced in a study of T cells in localized non-small cell lung cancer. Repertoires were generated with immunoSEQ multiplex PCR, while TCRdb's copy carries only in-frame clones and drops some. The table records some 130,000 clones, roughly 90% of them present only once. Here the sequenced sample was peripheral blood, taken before any cancer treatment. The receptors come from a female donor older than 55 with stage I lung adenocarcinoma.

This clone came up a few times. The chain is built from TRBV7-3 and TRBJ2-1, with TRBD1 identical over 9 bases. CDR3 length: 14 amino acids. V shed 6 bases, J shed 8 bases, and the junction held 8 bases outside the gene matches. CDR1 is SGHTA, CDR2 FQGTGA, per germline. The CDR3 nucleotides are TGTGCCAGCAGGAACACAGGGGGCTTAGATGAGCAGTTCTTC. Translated: CASRNTGGLDEQFF. Complete variable domain (other parts from reference TRBV7-3 and TRBJ2-1): GAGVSQTPSNKVTEKGKYVELRCDPISGHTALYWYRQSLGQGPEFLIYFQGTGAADDSGLPNDRFFAVRPEGSVSTLKIQRTERGDSAVYLCASRNTGGLDEQFFGPGTRLTVL.

The chain's CDR3 is CASRIYTGELFF. The CDR3 DNA follows: TGTGCCAGCAGGATATACACCGGGGAGCTGTTTTTT. The rearrangement links TRBV6-1 to TRBJ2-2; D gene ambiguous. The CDR3 spans 12 residues. The V end lost 6 bases, the J end lost 3 bases, and 5 bases lay between the germline ends. Germline V CDR1 and CDR2: MNHNS, SASEGT.

The chain has TRBV29-1 and TRBJ1-1; maybe TRBD1 (6 bases). The V gene's germline CDR1 is SQVTM and CDR2 ANQGSEA. CDR3 length: 12 amino acids. Trimming cost V 5 bases and J 6 bases, with 13 bases left between them. The CDR3 nucleotides are TGCAGCGTTAGGGCAGGGGTGGCTGAAGCTTTCTTT. It translates to CSVRAGVAEAFF.

The chain links TRBV19 to TRBJ2-5; D is uncertain. CDR3 length equals 14 residues. From germline, CDR1 is LNHDA and CDR2 SQIVND (reference sequence). The V end was cut by 5 bases, the J end by 1 base, with 11 bases between. CDR3 bases: TGTGCCAGTAGTTTGGCTTTGGTCCAAGAGACCCAGTACTTC. Translation: CASSLALVQETQYF.

V and J are TRBV19 and TRBJ2-1; the match to TRBD2 covers 7 bases. In germline, CDR1 is LNHDA, CDR2 SQIVND (reference sequence). V shed 6 bases and J 14 bases; nucleotides not matched to a gene: 13. This CDR3 has 13 residues. The CDR3: CASRRAGTLHEFF. As DNA, the CDR3 is TGTGCCAGTAGACGAGCGGGGACCCTTCATGAGTTCTTC. Full variable domain (missing parts from reference TRBV19 and TRBJ2-1): DGGITQSPKYLFRKEGQNVTLSCEQNLNHDAMYWYRQDPGQGLRLIYYSQIVNDFQKGDIAEGYSVSREKKESFPLTVTSAQKNPTAFYLCASRRAGTLHEFFGPGTRLTVL.

This clone came up once. The gene calls are TRBV7-3 and TRBJ2-1, with TRBD2 matching 9 bases. The germline gives CDR1 SGHTA, CDR2 FQGTGA. The CDR3 contains 13 residues. V shed 5 bases and J 9 bases; nucleotides not matched to a gene: 5. The DNA for the CDR3 is TGTGCCAGCAGCCCGGGACTAGCCGGTGAGCAGTTCTTC. It encodes CASSPGLAGEQFF.

This sequence joins TRBV9 and TRBJ1-4; D is undetermined. CDR3 size: 15 residues. The V gene lost 0 bases and the J gene lost 3 bases, with 9 bases spanning the gap. CDR1 is SGDLS, CDR2 YYNGEE, per germline. In DNA, the CDR3 is TGTGCCAGCAGCGTAGGGTCGGATCCTAATGAAAAACTGTTTTTT. The encoded protein is CASSVGSDPNEKLFF.

This clone was observed a few times. The V call is TRBV18, the J call TRBJ2-7; D remains unclear. Germline V lookup: CDR1 KGHSH, CDR2 LQKENI. V dropped 5 bases and J dropped 2 bases, with 10 bases sitting between them. The CDR3 consists of 13 residues. Here the CDR3 reads CASSGVEPYEQYF. The CDR3 DNA reads TGTGCCAGCTCAGGGGTCGAACCCTACGAGCAGTACTTC.

This clone appeared a few times. V usage is TRBV2 and J usage is TRBJ2-2; 9 positions agree with TRBD1. The CDR3 contains 15 residues. Trimming cost V 6 bases and J 7 bases; bases outside gene matches: 9. The germline CDR1 and CDR2 sequences are SNHLY and FYNNEI. The CDR3 region is CASSAGTGFGGELFF. CDR3 in DNA: TGTGCCAGCAGCGCCGGGACAGGGTTTGGCGGGGAGCTGTTTTTT. The entire variable domain, with the rest obtained from reference TRBV2 and TRBJ2-2, is as follows: EPEVTQTPSHQVTQMGQEVILRCVPISNHLYFYWYRQILGQKVEFLVSFYNNEISEKSEIFDDQFSVERPDGSNFTLKIRSTKLEDSAMYFCASSAGTGFGGELFFGEGSRLTVL.

The chain uses TRBV27 and TRBJ2-7; the D call may be TRBD1 or TRBD2 (7 bases each). From germline, CDR1 is MNHEY and CDR2 SMNVEV (reference sequence). This CDR3 contains 14 residues. V lost 6 bases and J lost 4, with 16 bases in between. The CDR3 DNA sequence: TGTGCCAGCAGGAAGGGGGCGGGAGCTTACGAGCAGTACTTC. This encodes CASRKGAGAYEQYF.

CDR3 DNA sequence: TGTGCCAGCTCACCACTGGGTCGAGCGGGAGGCACAGATACGCAGTATTTT. It specifies CASSPLGRAGGTDTQYF. The chain has TRBV18 and TRBJ2-3, with TRBD2 matching over 8 bases. The CDR3 runs to 17 residues. Per germline, CDR1 KGHSH and CDR2 LQKENI. After removal of 1 base from V and 1 base from J, the junction contained 7 bases not matched to a gene.

The gene calls are TRBV6-1 and TRBJ2-7; 9 bases are a match to TRBD1. The CDR3 totals 14 residues. V gave up 7 bases and J gave up 2 bases; unmatched junction bases: 6. CDR1 and CDR2 from the germline V gene are MNHNS and SASEGT. Here the CDR3 reads CASKPGQGAYEQYF. The CDR3 DNA follows: TGTGCCAGCAAGCCGGGACAGGGTGCCTACGAGCAGTACTTC.

The CDR3 sequence: CASSLTILSGYTF. The DNA of the CDR3 is TGCGCCAGCAGCTTAACCATCCTCTCTGGCTACACCTTC. The V gene is TRBV5-1, the J gene TRBJ1-2; unclear D gene. The ends were cut back, 2 bases at V and 7 bases at J, with 12 bases in the middle. The CDR3 sequence is 13 residues long. The V gene's germline CDR1 is SGHRS and CDR2 YFSETQ.

This clone has just one count. The J gene is TRBJ2-1, the V gene TRBV7-6; unclear D gene. CDR3 length: 16 amino acids. Germline CDR1 is SGHVS and CDR2 is FNYEAQ. Trimming shortened V by 0 bases and J by 9 bases, and 18 bases separated the two germline ends. The CDR3: CASSLAGQKGVVEQFF. Here the CDR3 DNA reads TGTGCCAGCAGCTTAGCAGGCCAAAAGGGTGTGGTTGAGCAGTTCTTC.

V gene TRBV11-2 combines with J gene TRBJ2-2, with 9 bases identical to TRBD2. The CDR3 contains 18 residues. CDR1 and CDR2 from the germline V gene are SGHAT and FQNNGV. V gave up 1 base and J gave up 6 bases; unmatched junction bases: 12. CDR3 DNA sequence: TGTGCCAGCAGCTTAGGGGTTAATTGGGGACTAGCCTCCGGGGAGCTGTTTTTT. Translation: CASSLGVNWGLASGELFF. Filled out from reference TRBV11-2 and TRBJ2-2, the complete variable domain reads EAGVAQSPRYKIIEKRQSVAFWCNPISGHATLYWYQQILGQGPKLLIQFQNNGVVDDSQLPKDRFSAERLKGVDSTLKIQPAKLEDSAVYLCASSLGVNWGLASGELFFGEGSRLTVL.